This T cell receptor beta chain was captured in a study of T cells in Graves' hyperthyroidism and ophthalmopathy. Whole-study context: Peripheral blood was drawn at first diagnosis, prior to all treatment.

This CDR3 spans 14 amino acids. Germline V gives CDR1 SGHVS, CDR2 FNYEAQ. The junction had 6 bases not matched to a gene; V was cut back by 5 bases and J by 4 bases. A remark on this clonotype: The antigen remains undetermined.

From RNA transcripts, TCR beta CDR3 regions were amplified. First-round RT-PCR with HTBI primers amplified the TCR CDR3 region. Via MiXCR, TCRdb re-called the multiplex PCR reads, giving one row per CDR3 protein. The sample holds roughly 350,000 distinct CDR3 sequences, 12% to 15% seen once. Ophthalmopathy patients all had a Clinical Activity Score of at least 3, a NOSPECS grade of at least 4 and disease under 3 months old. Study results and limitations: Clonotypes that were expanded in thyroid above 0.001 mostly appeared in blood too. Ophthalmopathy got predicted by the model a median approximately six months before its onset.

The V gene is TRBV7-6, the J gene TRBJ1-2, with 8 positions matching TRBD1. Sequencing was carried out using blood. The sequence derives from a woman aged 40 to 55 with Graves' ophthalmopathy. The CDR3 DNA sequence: TGTGCCAGCAGCCCCCGGACAGGGCGCTATGGCTACACCTTC. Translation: CASSPRTGRYGYTF. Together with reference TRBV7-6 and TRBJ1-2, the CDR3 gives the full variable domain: GAGVSQSPRYKVTKRGQDVALRCDPISGHVSLYWYRQALGQGPEFLTYFNYEAQQDKSGLPNDRFSAERPEGSISTLTIQRTEQRDSAMYRCASSPRTGRYGYTFGSGTRLTVV.